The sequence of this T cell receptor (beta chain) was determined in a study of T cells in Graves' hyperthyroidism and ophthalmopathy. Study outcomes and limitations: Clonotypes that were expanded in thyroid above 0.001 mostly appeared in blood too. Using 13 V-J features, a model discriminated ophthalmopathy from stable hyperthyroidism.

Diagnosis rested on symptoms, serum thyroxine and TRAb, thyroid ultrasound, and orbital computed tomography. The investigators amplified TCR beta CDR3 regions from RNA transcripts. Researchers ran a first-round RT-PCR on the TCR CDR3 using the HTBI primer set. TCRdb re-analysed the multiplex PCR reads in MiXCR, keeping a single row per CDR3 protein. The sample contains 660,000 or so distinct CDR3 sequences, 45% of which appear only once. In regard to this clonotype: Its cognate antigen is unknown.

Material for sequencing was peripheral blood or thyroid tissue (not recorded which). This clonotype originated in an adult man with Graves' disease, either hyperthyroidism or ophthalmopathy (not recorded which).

The CDR3 region has the DNA TGTGCCAGCCGGGGGGGGTTCCCAATGAACACTGAAGCTTTCTTT. Translating it yields CASRGGFPMNTEAFF. The chain combines TRBV12-3 or TRBV12-4 with TRBJ1-1, with D perhaps matching TRBD1 (5 bases). The germline V and J ends were trimmed by 8 bases and 0 bases, with 16 bases remaining between them. The CDR3 is made up of 15 amino acids.